This TCR beta chain was found in a study of vaccination effects on CD4 cells after COVID-19. Study summary: Post-vaccine draws lagged the second dose by a median of 72 days.

In regard to this clone: Its target is not known.

The CDR3 contains 14 residues. The germline V gene has CDR1 LNHDA and CDR2 SQIVND (reference sequence). With V trimmed by 5 bases and J by 10 bases, 6 bases remained unmatched. TCRdb's table, derived via immunoSEQ multiplex PCR, lists solely in-frame clones and lacks some. The table includes tens of thousands of clones, around 70% detected once. Ahead of sequencing, the ViraFEST assay grew antigen-specific CD4+ T cells using viral peptide pools. After less than 11 days in culture, the CD4+ T cells were isolated. It was two doses of either the BNT162b2 or mRNA-1273 vaccine that participants received. In culture with 10 IU/ml IL-2 and about 10 ug/ml peptides, PBMC were grown at two million per well.

The sample here was CD4+ T cells from PBMCs cultured with HCoV-229E spike peptides, taken after COVID-19 vaccination. The chain employs TRBV19 and TRBJ1-6, with TRBD1 identical over 9 bases. This sequence was found in a human donor who received a COVID-19 vaccine. In DNA, the CDR3 is TGTGCCAGTAGTTTCGGGACAGGGTACTCACCCCTCCACTTT. Its translation is CASSFGTGYSPLHF.